Listed below are T cell receptor beta chains from one sample, sequenced in a study of blood T cell repertoires in COVID-19. This table comes from immunoSEQ multiplex PCR, and its TCRdb copy is limited to in-frame clones, with some not included. The sample includes about 180,000 clones, nearly 80% seen only once; the top ten take around 15%. Material for sequencing was PBMCs or T cells enriched from blood (not recorded which). The receptor source for this set is a man in his fifties or sixties who had been exposed to COVID-19. The CDR3 runs from the conserved cysteine through the conserved F or W. The D gene is left open where the match is weak. Size is omitted from some rows. Given values are once, few, many or a class for expanded clones.

CDR3aa: CASSDAFQGPTDTQYF
CDR3nt: TGTGCCAGCAGTGACGCCTTTCAGGGGCCCACAGATACGCAGTATTTT
d_gene: .
abundance: .
j_gene: TRBJ2-3
v_gene: TRBV6-4

CDR3aa: CASSSSGRNSYEQYF
CDR3nt: TGCGCCAGCAGCTCTAGCGGGAGGAACTCCTACGAGCAGTACTTC
d_gene: TRBD2
abundance: .
j_gene: TRBJ2-7
v_gene: TRBV5-1

CDR3aa: CASSNWGGSLSYEQYF
CDR3nt: TGTGCCAGCAGCAACTGGGGAGGGAGTCTCTCCTACGAGCAGTACTTC
d_gene: TRBD2
abundance: once
j_gene: TRBJ2-7
v_gene: TRBV7-2

CDR3aa: CASSLGGGGSNQPQHF
CDR3nt: TGTGCCAGCAGCTTAGGAGGGGGCGGGAGCAATCAGCCCCAGCATTTT
d_gene: TRBD1
abundance: .
j_gene: TRBJ1-5
v_gene: TRBV7-6

CDR3aa: CASSGALGGAGSYGYTF
CDR3nt: TGTGCCAGCAGTGGCGCCCTAGGGGGGGCAGGGAGCTATGGCTACACCTTC
d_gene: .
abundance: .
j_gene: TRBJ1-2
v_gene: TRBV28

CDR3aa: CASSVGQDQRPLYEQYF
CDR3nt: TGTGCCAGCAGTGTTGGACAGGACCAACGCCCCCTCTACGAGCAGTACTTC
d_gene: TRBD1
abundance: .
j_gene: TRBJ2-7
v_gene: TRBV5-5

CDR3aa: CASSLRAGGDTGELFF
CDR3nt: TGCGCCAGCAGCTTAAGAGCGGGAGGGGACACCGGGGAGCTGTTTTTT
d_gene: TRBD2
abundance: .
j_gene: TRBJ2-2
v_gene: TRBV5-1

CDR3aa: CASSELGSGKTDTQYF
CDR3nt: TGTGCCAGCAGTGAACTTGGTAGCGGGAAAACAGATACGCAGTATTTT
d_gene: TRBD2
abundance: few
j_gene: TRBJ2-3
v_gene: TRBV6-1

CDR3aa: CASSATTGGTDTQYF
CDR3nt: TGTGCCAGCAGCGCCACGACAGGGGGCACAGATACGCAGTATTTT
d_gene: TRBD1
abundance: few
j_gene: TRBJ2-3
v_gene: TRBV9

CDR3aa: CASRQGTLTNYGYTF
CDR3nt: TGTGCCAGTAGACAGGGAACCTTGACTAACTATGGCTACACCTTC
d_gene: TRBD1
abundance: .
j_gene: TRBJ1-2
v_gene: TRBV6-5

CDR3aa: CASSVSGASSYEQYF
CDR3nt: TGTGCCAGCAGCGTTAGCGGGGCAAGCTCCTACGAGCAGTACTTC
d_gene: TRBD2
abundance: .
j_gene: TRBJ2-7
v_gene: TRBV9

CDR3aa: CASSVTRGADTQYF
CDR3nt: TGTGCCAGCAGCGTGACTAGGGGTGCAGATACGCAGTATTTT
d_gene: .
abundance: .
j_gene: TRBJ2-3
v_gene: TRBV9

CDR3aa: CASSWGQGGYEQYF
CDR3nt: TGTGCCAGCAGTTGGGGACAGGGGGGCTACGAGCAGTACTTC
d_gene: TRBD1
abundance: .
j_gene: TRBJ2-7
v_gene: TRBV6-1

CDR3aa: CASSVGSSGNTIYF
CDR3nt: TGTGCCAGCAGCGTCGGGAGCTCTGGAAACACCATATATTTT
d_gene: .
abundance: .
j_gene: TRBJ1-3
v_gene: TRBV9

CDR3aa: CASSRLNGQGSYEQYF
CDR3nt: TGTGCCAGCAGCCGGCTTAATGGACAGGGAAGTTACGAGCAGTACTTC
d_gene: TRBD1
abundance: .
j_gene: TRBJ2-7
v_gene: TRBV5-6

CDR3aa: CASSIGQGEREKLFF
CDR3nt: TGTGCCAGTAGTATCGGACAGGGGGAGCGAGAAAAACTGTTTTTT
d_gene: TRBD1
abundance: .
j_gene: TRBJ1-4
v_gene: TRBV19

CDR3aa: CASSLEGQGSTEAFF
CDR3nt: TGCGCCAGCAGCTTGGAGGGACAGGGGTCCACTGAAGCTTTCTTT
d_gene: TRBD1
abundance: .
j_gene: TRBJ1-1
v_gene: TRBV5-1

CDR3aa: CASSSRRRNPGNTIYF
CDR3nt: TGTGCCAGCAGCTCCCGGCGGAGAAACCCTGGAAACACCATATATTTT
d_gene: .
abundance: .
j_gene: TRBJ1-3
v_gene: TRBV7-9

CDR3aa: CASSLGVSYEQYF
CDR3nt: TGTGCCAGCAGCTTGGGCGTCTCCTACGAGCAGTACTTC
d_gene: .
abundance: once
j_gene: TRBJ2-7
v_gene: TRBV5-6

CDR3aa: CASSEAPGLSNEQFF
CDR3nt: TGTGCCAGCAGTGAAGCGCCGGGACTTAGCAATGAGCAGTTCTTC
d_gene: .
abundance: .
j_gene: TRBJ2-1
v_gene: TRBV6-4

CDR3aa: CASSLSGYEKLFF
CDR3nt: TGCGCCAGCAGCTTGTCGGGGTATGAAAAACTGTTTTTT
d_gene: .
abundance: .
j_gene: TRBJ1-4
v_gene: TRBV5-1

CDR3aa: CASSFDRWSTEAFF
CDR3nt: TGTGCCAGCAGTTTCGACAGGTGGAGCACTGAAGCTTTCTTT
d_gene: .
abundance: .
j_gene: TRBJ1-1
v_gene: TRBV7-2

CDR3aa: CASSFLLAGGPYEQYF
CDR3nt: TGTGCCAGCAGTTTCCTTCTTGCGGGAGGGCCCTACGAGCAGTACTTC
d_gene: TRBD2
abundance: .
j_gene: TRBJ2-7
v_gene: TRBV27

CDR3aa: CASSARTSGTDTQYF
CDR3nt: TGTGCCAGCAGCGCCCGGACTAGCGGCACAGATACGCAGTATTTT
d_gene: TRBD2
abundance: .
j_gene: TRBJ2-3
v_gene: TRBV5-4

CDR3aa: CASSKGGLAGGLDNEQFF
CDR3nt: TGCGCCAGCAGTAAAGGGGGACTAGCGGGAGGGTTGGACAATGAGCAGTTCTTC
d_gene: TRBD2
abundance: .
j_gene: TRBJ2-1
v_gene: TRBV5-1

CDR3aa: CASSLALGTVYNEQFF
CDR3nt: TGTGCCAGCAGCTTAGCCTTGGGGACAGTCTACAATGAGCAGTTCTTC
d_gene: TRBD1
abundance: .
j_gene: TRBJ2-1
v_gene: TRBV7-8

CDR3aa: CASKSGTGVLETEAFF
CDR3nt: TGCGCCAGCAAAAGCGGGACAGGCGTTCTCGAGACTGAAGCTTTCTTT
d_gene: TRBD1
abundance: once
j_gene: TRBJ1-1
v_gene: TRBV10-2

CDR3aa: CASSLGQEPNYGYTF
CDR3nt: TGCGCCAGCAGCTTGGGACAGGAACCTAACTATGGCTACACCTTC
d_gene: .
abundance: .
j_gene: TRBJ1-2
v_gene: TRBV5-1

CDR3aa: CSVTGGVGYGYTF
CDR3nt: TGCAGCGTAACAGGGGGCGTAGGCTATGGCTACACCTTC
d_gene: TRBD1
abundance: .
j_gene: TRBJ1-2
v_gene: TRBV29-1

CDR3aa: CASSFRPSGRSEQYF
CDR3nt: TGTGCCAGCAGCTTTCGCCCTAGCGGGAGAAGCGAGCAGTACTTC
d_gene: TRBD2
abundance: .
j_gene: TRBJ2-7
v_gene: TRBV7-2

CDR3aa: CSVNGLAGVEETQYF
CDR3nt: TGCAGCGTTAACGGACTAGCGGGAGTGGAAGAGACCCAGTACTTC
d_gene: TRBD2
abundance: .
j_gene: TRBJ2-5
v_gene: TRBV29-1

CDR3aa: CASSQDQVNEQFF
CDR3nt: TGTGCCAGCAGCCAAGATCAGGTCAATGAGCAGTTCTTC
d_gene: .
abundance: .
j_gene: TRBJ2-1
v_gene: TRBV3-1/TRBV3-2

CDR3aa: CATSASSGQPQETQYF
CDR3nt: TGTGCCACCAGTGCTTCCTCGGGACAGCCCCAAGAGACCCAGTACTTC
d_gene: TRBD1
abundance: .
j_gene: TRBJ2-5
v_gene: TRBV24-1

CDR3aa: CASSPIPPRLATEETQYF
CDR3nt: TGTGCCAGCAGTCCAATACCCCCGAGACTAGCGACTGAAGAGACCCAGTACTTC
d_gene: TRBD2
abundance: once
j_gene: TRBJ2-5
v_gene: TRBV28

CDR3aa: CASSIMRGPGELFF
CDR3nt: TGTGCCAGCAGTATCATGAGGGGGCCCGGGGAGCTGTTTTTT
d_gene: TRBD1
abundance: .
j_gene: TRBJ2-2
v_gene: TRBV6-5

CDR3aa: CASSPGTGGLISNQPQHF
CDR3nt: TGTGCCAGCAGTCCCGGGACAGGGGGCTTGATTAGCAATCAGCCCCAGCATTTT
d_gene: TRBD1
abundance: .
j_gene: TRBJ1-5
v_gene: TRBV28

CDR3aa: CASSFRSSYEQYF
CDR3nt: TGTGCCAGCAGCTTCAGATCTTCCTACGAGCAGTACTTC
d_gene: .
abundance: .
j_gene: TRBJ2-7
v_gene: TRBV5-8

CDR3aa: CASSLQSQANYGYTF
CDR3nt: TGTGCCAGCAGCTTACAGTCGCAGGCGAACTATGGCTACACCTTC
d_gene: .
abundance: .
j_gene: TRBJ1-2
v_gene: TRBV7-9

CDR3aa: CATSRDYRDRGSSFF
CDR3nt: TGTGCCACCAGCAGAGATTACAGGGACAGGGGGTCGTCTTTCTTT
d_gene: TRBD1
abundance: few
j_gene: TRBJ1-1
v_gene: TRBV15

CDR3aa: CASSQDTGEQETQYF
CDR3nt: TGTGCCAGCAGCCAAGATACCGGGGAGCAAGAGACCCAGTACTTC
d_gene: .
abundance: .
j_gene: TRBJ2-5
v_gene: TRBV14

CDR3aa: CASSDRGRNQPQHF
CDR3nt: TGTGCCAGCAGCGACAGGGGGCGCAATCAGCCCCAGCATTTT
d_gene: .
abundance: few
j_gene: TRBJ1-5
v_gene: TRBV21-1

CDR3aa: CASRPLAGGTDTQYF
CDR3nt: TGTGCCAGCAGGCCACTAGCGGGAGGGACAGATACGCAGTATTTT
d_gene: TRBD2
abundance: .
j_gene: TRBJ2-3
v_gene: TRBV2

CDR3aa: CASSRRETQYF
CDR3nt: TGTGCCAGCAGTCGTCGGGAGACCCAGTACTTC
d_gene: .
abundance: .
j_gene: TRBJ2-5
v_gene: TRBV28

CDR3aa: CSVLRSGYEQYF
CDR3nt: TGCAGCGTTCTAAGGTCCGGGTACGAGCAGTACTTC
d_gene: .
abundance: .
j_gene: TRBJ2-7
v_gene: TRBV29-1

CDR3aa: CASSWTGTGGTPSSYNEQFF
CDR3nt: TGCGCCAGCAGCTGGACTGGGACAGGGGGGACTCCCAGCTCCTACAATGAGCAGTTCTTC
d_gene: TRBD1
abundance: .
j_gene: TRBJ2-1
v_gene: TRBV5-1

CDR3aa: CAISPSTGTGAMETQYF
CDR3nt: TGTGCCATCAGCCCATCTACCGGGACAGGGGCTATGGAGACCCAGTACTTC
d_gene: TRBD1
abundance: .
j_gene: TRBJ2-5
v_gene: TRBV10-3